This T cell receptor (beta chain) was sequenced during a study of memory CD4+ T cells and cytomegalovirus serostatus. The sort gate was single viable CD3+CD4+CD8-CD45RO+ cells for memory CD4+ T cells. Per the germline V gene, CDR1 is SEHNR and CDR2 is FQNEAQ (reference sequence). CDR3 size: 14 residues. Trimming removed 8 bases at V and 2 bases at J, with 10 bases between. Generated by immunoSEQ multiplex PCR, the TCRdb table keeps only in-frame clones and is missing some. The sample contains 25,000 or so clones, about 70% of which appear only once. This sequence joins TRBV7-9 and TRBJ2-6; D may match TRBD1 or TRBD2 (5 bases each). Material: memory CD4+ T cells from blood. The TCR sequence derives from an adult in good health and CMV-seronegative. The CDR3 spells CASGGEAGANVLTF. For the CDR3, the DNA is TGTGCCAGCGGGGGTGAAGCTGGGGCCAACGTCCTGACTTTC.